This T cell receptor (beta chain) emerged from a study of blood T cell repertoires in COVID-19. Across the study: Acute-phase and convalescent COVID-19 samples originated in the United States, Italy and Spain.

Using immunoSEQ multiplex PCR, the repertoire was profiled, and TCRdb retains in-frame clones only, with some absent. In the table there are tens of thousands of clones, around nine tenths of which are singletons. Per the germline V gene, CDR1 is MNHEY and CDR2 is SVGEGT. The V and J ends lost 2 bases and 1 base respectively, with 9 bases between them. The CDR3 extends over 14 amino acids. The receptor comes from a human donor in a cohort sampled during active COVID-19. Sequenced material: peripheral blood. J is TRBJ2-7 and V is TRBV6-2 or TRBV6-3, with D uncertain. The CDR3 DNA follows: TGTGCCAGCAGTTACCCCCCAGGTTCCTACGAGCAGTACTTC. It yields the protein CASSYPPGSYEQYF.